The 4 T cell receptor beta chains in this list originate from one sample, sequenced in a study of PD-L1 blockade in urothelial cancer. TCRdb's copy holds only in-frame clones and misses some; the assay was immunoSEQ multiplex PCR. The sample shows 29,000 or so clones, more than 75% of them seen only once. Material: PBMCs, obtained around atezolizumab (anti-PD-L1) treatment. The receptors were sampled from a man aged 50 to 60 with urothelial cancer.

The chain employs TRBV7-8 and TRBJ2-1; 14 bases agree with TRBD2. The V segment lost 3 bases and the J segment 7 bases; nucleotides outside the gene matches: 11. Germline CDR1 SGHVS, CDR2 FQNEAQ. The length of the CDR3 is 18 residues. The CDR3 loop reads CASSLPSRTSGRRNEQFF. CDR3 sequence (DNA): TGTGCCAGCAGCTTGCCAAGCCGGACTAGCGGGAGGAGGAATGAGCAGTTCTTC.

The chain combines TRBV7-7 with TRBJ2-3, with 11 bases that match TRBD2. The trim removed 5 bases at V and 5 bases at J, leaving 3 bases unmatched. The germline V gene encodes CDR1 SSHAT and CDR2 FNYEAQ (reference sequence). CDR3 length equals 14 residues. CDR3 sequence: CASSPGLAGDTQYF. The CDR3 coding sequence is TGTGCCAGCAGCCCCGGACTAGCGGGAGATACGCAGTATTTT.

The rearrangement links TRBV19 to TRBJ1-5; 8 bases fit TRBD1. V shed 6 bases and J 4 bases; nucleotides not matched to a gene: 8. In germline, CDR1 is LNHDA, CDR2 SQIVND (reference sequence). CDR3 length equals 15 residues. CDR3: CASRLDRGLNQPQHF. The CDR3 DNA follows: TGTGCCAGTAGGCTAGACAGGGGCTTAAATCAGCCCCAGCATTTT.

The chain carries TRBV29-1 and TRBJ1-2; D is undetermined. CDR1 is SQVTM, CDR2 ANQGSEA, per germline. Trimming left V 3 bases short and J 2 bases short, with 13 bases between. The CDR3 extends over 14 amino acids. CDR3 region: CSVEVEWPNYGYTF. The CDR3 nucleotides read TGCAGCGTTGAGGTGGAGTGGCCCAACTATGGCTACACCTTC.